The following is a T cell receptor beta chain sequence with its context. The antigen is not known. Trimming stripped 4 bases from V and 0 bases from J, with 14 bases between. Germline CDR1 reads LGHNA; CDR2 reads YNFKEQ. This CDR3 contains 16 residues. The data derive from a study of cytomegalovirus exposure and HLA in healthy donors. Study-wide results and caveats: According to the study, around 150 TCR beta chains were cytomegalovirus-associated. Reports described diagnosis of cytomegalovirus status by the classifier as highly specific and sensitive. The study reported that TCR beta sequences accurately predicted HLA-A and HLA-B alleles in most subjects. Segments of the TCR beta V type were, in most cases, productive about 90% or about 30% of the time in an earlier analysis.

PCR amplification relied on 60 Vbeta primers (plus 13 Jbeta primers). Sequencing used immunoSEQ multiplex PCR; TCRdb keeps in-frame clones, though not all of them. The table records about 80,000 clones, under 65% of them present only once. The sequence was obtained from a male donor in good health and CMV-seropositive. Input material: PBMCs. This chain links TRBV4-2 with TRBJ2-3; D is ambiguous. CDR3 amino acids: CASSPSSYLSTDTQYF. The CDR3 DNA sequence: TGTGCCAGCAGCCCCTCCTCCTACTTGAGCACAGATACGCAGTATTTT.